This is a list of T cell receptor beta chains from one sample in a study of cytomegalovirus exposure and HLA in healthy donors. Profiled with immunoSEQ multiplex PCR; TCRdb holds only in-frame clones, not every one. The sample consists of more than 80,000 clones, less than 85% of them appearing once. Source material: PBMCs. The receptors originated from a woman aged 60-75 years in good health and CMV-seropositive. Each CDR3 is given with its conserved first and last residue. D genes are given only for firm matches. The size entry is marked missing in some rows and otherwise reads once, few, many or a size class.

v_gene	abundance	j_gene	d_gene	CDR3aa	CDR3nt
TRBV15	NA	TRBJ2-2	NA	CATSRQDGGELFF	TGTGCCACCAGCAGGCAAGACGGGGGGGAGCTGTTTTTT
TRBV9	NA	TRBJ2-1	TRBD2	CASRRGLAVNEQFF	TGTGCCAGCCGTAGGGGACTAGCGGTCAATGAGCAGTTCTTC
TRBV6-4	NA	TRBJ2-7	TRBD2	CAGGEREPTGEQYF	TGTGCCGGAGGGGAGCGGGAGCCGACCGGCGAGCAGTACTTC
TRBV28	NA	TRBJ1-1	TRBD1	CASSLQGAPYTEAFF	TGTGCCAGCAGCCTACAGGGGGCACCTTACACTGAAGCTTTCTTT
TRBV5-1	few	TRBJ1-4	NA	CASSLAPSNEKLFF	TGCGCCAGCAGCTTGGCACCGAGTAATGAAAAACTGTTTTTT
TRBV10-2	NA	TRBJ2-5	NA	CASATSETQYF	TGCGCCAGCGCCACTTCCGAGACCCAGTACTTC
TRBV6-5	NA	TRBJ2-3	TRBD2	CASRIAGPTDTQYF	TGTGCCAGCAGAATAGCGGGACCCACAGATACGCAGTATTTT
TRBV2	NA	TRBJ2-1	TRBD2	CASSRTSAGSYNEQFF	TGTGCCAGCAGTCGGACTAGCGCGGGCTCCTACAATGAGCAGTTCTTC
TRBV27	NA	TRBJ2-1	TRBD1	CASHTGTGGWHEQFF	TGTGCCAGTCATACCGGGACAGGGGGTTGGCATGAGCAGTTCTTC
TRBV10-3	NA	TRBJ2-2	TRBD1	CAISARKGQGSIVELFF	TGTGCCATCAGTGCCCGAAAGGGACAGGGGTCAATTGTGGAGCTGTTTTTT
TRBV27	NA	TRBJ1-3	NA	CASRGGRGLSGNTIYF	TGTGCCAGCAGGGGGGGAAGGGGCCTCTCTGGAAACACCATATATTTT
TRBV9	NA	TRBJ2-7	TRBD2	CASSEAPYLAGGYEQYF	TGTGCCAGCAGCGAGGCCCCCTATCTAGCGGGAGGATACGAGCAGTACTTC
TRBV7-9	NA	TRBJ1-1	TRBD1	CASSIRTGLHTEAFF	TGTGCCAGCAGCATCAGGACAGGGTTGCACACTGAAGCTTTCTTT
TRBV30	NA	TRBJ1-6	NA	CAWSGQLNSPLHF	TGTGCCTGGAGTGGACAGCTTAATTCACCCCTCCACTTT
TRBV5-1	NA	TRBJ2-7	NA	CASSPKFLAPAYEQYF	TGCGCCAGCAGCCCGAAATTTCTAGCGCCTGCCTACGAGCAGTACTTC
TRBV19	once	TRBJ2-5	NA	CASSIHSLDQETQYF	TGTGCCAGTAGTATACACAGCTTGGACCAAGAGACCCAGTACTTC
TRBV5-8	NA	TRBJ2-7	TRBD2	CASSVGTSEWGEQYF	TGTGCCAGCAGCGTAGGGACTAGCGAATGGGGGGAGCAGTACTTC
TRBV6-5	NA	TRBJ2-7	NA	CASSRQGGTYEQYF	TGTGCCAGCAGTCGGCAGGGAGGTACCTACGAGCAGTACTTC
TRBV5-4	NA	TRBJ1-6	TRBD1	CASSNRQGVSPLHF	TGTGCCAGCAGCAACCGACAGGGCGTTTCACCCCTCCACTTT
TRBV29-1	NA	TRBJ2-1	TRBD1	CSVEATGQGGQFF	TGCAGCGTTGAAGCGACCGGACAGGGGGGGCAGTTCTTC
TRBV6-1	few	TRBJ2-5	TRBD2	CASMSGRALEKTQYF	TGTGCCAGCATGAGCGGGAGGGCCCTCGAAAAGACCCAGTACTTC
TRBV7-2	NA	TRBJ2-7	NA	CASSWDRGEQYF	TGTGCCAGCAGCTGGGACCGGGGGGAGCAGTACTTC
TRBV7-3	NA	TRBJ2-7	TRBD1	CASSSVRDRAYEQYF	TGTGCCAGCAGCTCGGTCCGGGACAGGGCCTACGAGCAGTACTTC
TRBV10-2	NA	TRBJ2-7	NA	CASSNSYEQYF	TGCGCCAGCAGCAACTCCTACGAGCAGTACTTC
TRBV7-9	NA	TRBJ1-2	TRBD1	CASSFRQGGYTF	TGTGCCAGCAGCTTCCGACAGGGCGGCTACACCTTC
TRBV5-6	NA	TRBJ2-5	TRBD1	CASRLLQGLTETQYF	TGTGCCAGCAGATTGTTACAGGGGCTTACGGAGACCCAGTACTTC
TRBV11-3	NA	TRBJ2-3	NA	CASSLSGYTDTQYF	TGTGCCAGCAGCTTAAGCGGATACACAGATACGCAGTATTTT
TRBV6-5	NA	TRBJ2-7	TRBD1	CASSQSRTGAYEQYF	TGTGCCAGCAGCCAATCACGGACAGGGGCCTACGAGCAGTACTTC
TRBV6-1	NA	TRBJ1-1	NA	CASSLGANTEAFF	TGTGCCAGCAGTTTAGGGGCGAACACTGAAGCTTTCTTT
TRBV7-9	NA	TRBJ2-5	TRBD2	CASSPRGTSTLEQYF	TGTGCCAGCAGCCCGCGGGGGACCTCTACCCTGGAGCAGTACTTC
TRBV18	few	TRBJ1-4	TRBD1	CASQTGVEEKLFF	TGTGCCAGCCAAACAGGGGTAGAAGAAAAACTGTTTTTT
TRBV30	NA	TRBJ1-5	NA	CAWAYLQGQPQHF	TGTGCCTGGGCTTACCTCCAGGGCCAGCCCCAGCATTTT
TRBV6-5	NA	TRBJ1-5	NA	CASSYRVIGNQPQHF	TGTGCCAGCAGTTACCGGGTTATAGGCAATCAGCCCCAGCATTTT
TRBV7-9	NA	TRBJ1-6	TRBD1	CASSSTGWDRVHF	TGTGCCAGCAGCTCGACGGGATGGGACAGGGTCCACTTT
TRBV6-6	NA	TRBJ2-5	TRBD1	CASSDRGSGETQYF	TGTGCCAGCAGTGACAGGGGATCCGGAGAGACCCAGTACTTC
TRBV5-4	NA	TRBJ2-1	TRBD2	CASSLGASPGGFF	TGTGCCAGCAGCTTGGGGGCTAGCCCGGGGGGGTTCTTC
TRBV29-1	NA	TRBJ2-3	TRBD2	CSVGLAGDLGTDTQYF	TGCAGCGTCGGACTAGCGGGAGACCTTGGCACAGATACGCAGTATTTT
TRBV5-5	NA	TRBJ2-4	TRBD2	CASSLGETSGENIQYF	TGTGCCAGCAGCTTGGGGGAAACTAGCGGGGAAAACATTCAGTACTTC
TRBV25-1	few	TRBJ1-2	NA	CASSEPRDGYTF	TGTGCCAGCAGTGAGCCGCGGGATGGCTACACCTTC
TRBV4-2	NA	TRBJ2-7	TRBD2	CASSQEASGSYEQYF	TGTGCCAGCAGCCAAGAGGCTAGCGGATCCTACGAGCAGTACTTC
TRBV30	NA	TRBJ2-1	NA	CAWSVLTSKFF	TGTGCCTGGAGTGTACTTACTAGTAAGTTCTTC
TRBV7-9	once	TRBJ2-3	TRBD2	CASSLMLAAGGADTQYF	TGTGCCAGCAGCTTGATGCTGGCAGCGGGAGGAGCAGATACGCAGTATTTT
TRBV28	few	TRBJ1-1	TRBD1	CASRLTGGALHTEAFF	TGTGCCAGCAGATTGACAGGGGGCGCCCTCCACACTGAAGCTTTCTTT
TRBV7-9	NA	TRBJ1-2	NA	CASSSLKEYPYGYTF	TGTGCCAGCAGCTCCCTCAAGGAGTATCCCTATGGCTACACCTTC
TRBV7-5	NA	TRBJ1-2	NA	CARTLGWGGINYGYTF	TGTGCCAGAACCCTTGGATGGGGGGGGATTAACTATGGCTACACCTTC
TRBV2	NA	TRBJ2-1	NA	CASSVDNEQFF	TGTGCCAGCAGCGTAGACAATGAGCAGTTCTTC
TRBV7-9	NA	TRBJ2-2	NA	CASSLIRQSSGELFF	TGTGCCAGCAGCTTAATACGACAGTCCTCCGGGGAGCTGTTTTTT
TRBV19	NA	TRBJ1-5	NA	CASTTAAGMNQPQHF	TGTGCCAGTACCACCGCGGCAGGGATGAATCAGCCCCAGCATTTT
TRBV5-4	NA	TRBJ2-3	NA	CASSLAATSTDTQYF	TGTGCCAGCAGCTTGGCCGCGACTAGCACAGATACGCAGTATTTT
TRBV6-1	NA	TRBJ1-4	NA	CASSESIELSEKLFF	TGTGCCAGCAGTGAATCCATAGAGTTGAGTGAAAAACTGTTTTTT
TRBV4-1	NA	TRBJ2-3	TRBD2	CASSEVAGDTDTQYF	TGCGCCAGCAGCGAGGTAGCGGGAGACACAGATACGCAGTATTTT
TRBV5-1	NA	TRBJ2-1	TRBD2	CASSWGTSGRAYEQFF	TGCGCCAGCAGCTGGGGGACTAGCGGGAGGGCGTATGAGCAGTTCTTC
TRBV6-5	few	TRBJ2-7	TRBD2	CASRSQRERYEQYF	TGTGCCAGCCGCTCGCAGCGGGAGAGATACGAGCAGTACTTC
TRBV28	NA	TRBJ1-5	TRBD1	CASSVGDRTWQPQHF	TGTGCCAGCAGTGTTGGGGACAGGACATGGCAGCCCCAGCATTTT
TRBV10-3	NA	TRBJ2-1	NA	CAISDTGSYNEQFF	TGTGCCATCAGTGACACCGGCTCCTACAATGAGCAGTTCTTC